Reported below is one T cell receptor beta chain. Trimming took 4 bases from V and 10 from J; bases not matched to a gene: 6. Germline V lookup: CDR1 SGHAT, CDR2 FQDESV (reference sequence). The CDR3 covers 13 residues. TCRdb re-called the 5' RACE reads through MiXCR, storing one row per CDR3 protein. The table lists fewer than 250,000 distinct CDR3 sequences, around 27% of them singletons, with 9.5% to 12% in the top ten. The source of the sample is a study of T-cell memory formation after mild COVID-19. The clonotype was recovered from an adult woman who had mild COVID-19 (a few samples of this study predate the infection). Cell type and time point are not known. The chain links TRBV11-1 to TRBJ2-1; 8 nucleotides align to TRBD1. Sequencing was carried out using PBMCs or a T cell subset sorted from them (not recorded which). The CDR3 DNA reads TGTGCCAGCAGCTCCCAGGGGGCTCGGGAGCAGTTCTTC. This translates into CASSSQGAREQFF.